These 7 T cell receptor beta chains came from one sample sequenced in a study of patients and donors after allogeneic stem cell transplantation. Each CDR3 protein gets one entry after TCRdb re-called the RT-PCR reads with MiXCR. The top ten hold around 35% of the sample, which has approximately 200,000 distinct CDR3 sequences, 40% to 45% seen once. Specimen: blood, either unsorted or a sorted T cell fraction (not recorded which). The receptors shown here come from a human donor who was either an allogeneic HSCT recipient or a stem cell or donor lymphocyte infusion donor (not recorded which). It is not recorded whose cells these are; they may come from a transplant donor.

The gene calls are TRBV29-1 and TRBJ1-2; D is possibly TRBD1 (5 bases). V was shortened by 0 bases and J by 3 bases, with 14 bases between the two germline ends. This CDR3 spans 15 amino acids. Germline V gives CDR1 SQVTM, CDR2 ANQGSEA. The CDR3 reads CSVEDRGAVDYGYTF. CDR3 bases: TGCAGCGTTGAAGATCGCGGGGCGGTGGACTATGGCTACACCTTC.

This sequence joins TRBV5-8 and TRBJ1-5; the D gene is possibly TRBD1 (5 bases). Germline V CDR1 and CDR2: SGHTS, YDEGEE. Trimming cost V 0 bases and J 5 bases, with 12 bases left between them. CDR3 length: 15 amino acids. CDR3 in DNA: TGTGCCAGCAGCTTGGGGGACCGTTTTCATCAGCCCCAGCATTTT. Translating it yields CASSLGDRFHQPQHF.

This clonotype was counted many times. The chain joins TRBV7-2 to TRBJ2-2; TRBD2 matches at 13 bases. There are 17 residues in the CDR3. CDR1 and CDR2 from the germline V gene are SGHTA and FQGNSA. The J segment lost 7 bases and the V segment lost 1 base, leaving 6 bases of the junction unmatched. CDR3: CASSLGRTSGSVGELFF. DNA of the CDR3: TGTGCCAGCAGCTTAGGTCGGACTAGCGGGAGTGTCGGGGAGCTGTTTTTT.

V usage is TRBV5-1 and J usage is TRBJ1-1; D is undetermined. The V end lost 0 bases, the J end lost 1 base, and 10 bases lay between the germline ends. In germline, CDR1 is SGHRS, CDR2 YFSETQ. There are 15 residues in the CDR3. CDR3 loop: CASSLVLGKNTEAFF. CDR3 nucleotides: TGCGCCAGCAGCTTGGTGCTCGGGAAGAACACTGAAGCTTTCTTT. Complete variable domain (other parts from reference TRBV5-1 and TRBJ1-1): KAGVTQTPRYLIKTRGQQVTLSCSPISGHRSVSWYQQTPGQGLQFLFEYFSETQRNKGNFPGRFSGRQFSNSRSEMNVSTLELGDSALYLCASSLVLGKNTEAFFGQGTRLTVV.

This clonotype has just a few counts. V is TRBV6-5 and J is TRBJ1-2; TRBD1 might be the D (6 bases). The CDR3 is 15 residues long. The V and J ends lost 4 bases and 8 bases respectively, with 20 bases between them. The germline V gene encodes CDR1 MNHEY and CDR2 SVGAGI. The CDR3 nucleotides read TGTGCCAGCAGTTTACCCCTACAGGGATCGAGCGGCTACACCTTC. Translated: CASSLPLQGSSGYTF.

This clonotype appeared many times. J is TRBJ1-1 and V is TRBV12-3 or TRBV12-4; D call uncertain. This CDR3 has 14 residues. V gave up 6 bases and J gave up 1 base, with 12 bases separating them. The CDR3 DNA is TGTGCCAGCAGCCCCCGGACCGGGAACACTGAAGCTTTCTTT. It yields the protein CASSPRTGNTEAFF.

The chain has TRBV12-3 or TRBV12-4 and TRBJ2-3; D is ambiguous. CDR3 length equals 12 residues. V was trimmed by 2 bases and J by 4 bases, leaving 4 bases between them. CDR3 amino acids: CASSLTADTQYF. CDR3 bases: TGTGCCAGCAGTTTAACGGCAGATACGCAGTATTTT.